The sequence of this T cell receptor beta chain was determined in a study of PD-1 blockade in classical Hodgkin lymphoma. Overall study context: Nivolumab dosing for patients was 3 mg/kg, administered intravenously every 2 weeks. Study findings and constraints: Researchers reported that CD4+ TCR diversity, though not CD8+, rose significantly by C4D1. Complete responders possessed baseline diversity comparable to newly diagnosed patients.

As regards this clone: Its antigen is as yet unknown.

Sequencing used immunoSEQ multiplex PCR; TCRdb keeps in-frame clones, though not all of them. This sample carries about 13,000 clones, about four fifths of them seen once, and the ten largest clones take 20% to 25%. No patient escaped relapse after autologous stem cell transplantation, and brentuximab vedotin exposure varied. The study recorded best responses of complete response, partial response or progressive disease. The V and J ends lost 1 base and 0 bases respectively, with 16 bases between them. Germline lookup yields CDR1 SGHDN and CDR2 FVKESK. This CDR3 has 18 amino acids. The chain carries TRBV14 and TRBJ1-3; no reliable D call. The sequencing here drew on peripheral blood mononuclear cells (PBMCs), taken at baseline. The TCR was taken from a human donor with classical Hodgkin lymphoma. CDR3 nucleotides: TGTGCCAGCAGCCAAGGGTTGGGTGCGCGAGACTCTGGAAACACCATATATTTT. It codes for CASSQGLGARDSGNTIYF. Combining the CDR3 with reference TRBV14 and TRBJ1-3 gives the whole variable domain EAGVTQFPSHSVIEKGQTVTLRCDPISGHDNLYWYRRVMGKEIKFLLHFVKESKQDESGMPNNRFLAERTGGTYSTLKVQPAELEDSGVYFCASSQGLGARDSGNTIYFGEGSWLTVV.